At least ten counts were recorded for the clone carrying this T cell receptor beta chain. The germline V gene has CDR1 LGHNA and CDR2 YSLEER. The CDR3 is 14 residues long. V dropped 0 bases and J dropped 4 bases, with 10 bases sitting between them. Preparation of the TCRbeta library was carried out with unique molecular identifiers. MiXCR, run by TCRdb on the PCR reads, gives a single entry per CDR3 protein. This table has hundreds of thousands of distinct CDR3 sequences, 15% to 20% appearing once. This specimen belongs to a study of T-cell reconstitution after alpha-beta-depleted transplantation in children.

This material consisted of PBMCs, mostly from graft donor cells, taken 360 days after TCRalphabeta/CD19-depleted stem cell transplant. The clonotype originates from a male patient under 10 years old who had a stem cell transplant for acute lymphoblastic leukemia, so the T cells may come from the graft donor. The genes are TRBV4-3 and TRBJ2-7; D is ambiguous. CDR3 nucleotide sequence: TGCGCCAGCAGCCAAGATATGGGTCGGTACGAGCAGTACTTC. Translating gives CASSQDMGRYEQYF.